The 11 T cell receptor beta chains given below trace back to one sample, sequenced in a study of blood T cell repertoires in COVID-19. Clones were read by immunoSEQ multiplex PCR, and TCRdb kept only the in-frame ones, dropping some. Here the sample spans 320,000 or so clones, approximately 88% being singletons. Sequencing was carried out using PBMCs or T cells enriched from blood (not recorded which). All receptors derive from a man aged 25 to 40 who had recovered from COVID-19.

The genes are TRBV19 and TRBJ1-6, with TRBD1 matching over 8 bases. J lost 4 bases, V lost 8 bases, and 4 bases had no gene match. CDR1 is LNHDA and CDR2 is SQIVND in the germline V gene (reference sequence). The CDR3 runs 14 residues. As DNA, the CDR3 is TGTGCCAGTGAGAGGACAGGGTATAATTCACCCCTCCACTTT. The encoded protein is CASERTGYNSPLHF. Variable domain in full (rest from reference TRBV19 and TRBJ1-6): DGGITQSPKYLFRKEGQNVTLSCEQNLNHDAMYWYRQDPGQGLRLIYYSQIVNDFQKGDIAEGYSVSREKKESFPLTVTSAQKNPTAFYLCASERTGYNSPLHFGNGTRLTVT.

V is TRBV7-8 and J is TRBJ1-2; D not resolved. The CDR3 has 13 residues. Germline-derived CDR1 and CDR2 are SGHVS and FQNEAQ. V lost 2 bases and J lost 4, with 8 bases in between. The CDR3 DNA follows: TGTGCCAGCAGCTTACGGGTTATCTATGGCTACACCTTC. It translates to CASSLRVIYGYTF.

The CDR3 DNA sequence: TGTGCCAGCAGCTTGAACAGGGGGCATATTACCGGGCAGTACTTC. Residues: CASSLNRGHITGQYF. The chain has TRBV5-5 and TRBJ2-7; 9 nucleotides line up with TRBD1. V trimming: 1 base; J trimming: 9 bases; junction bases outside the gene matches: 11. Germline assignment: CDR1 SGHKS and CDR2 YYEKEE (reference sequence). The CDR3 totals 15 residues.

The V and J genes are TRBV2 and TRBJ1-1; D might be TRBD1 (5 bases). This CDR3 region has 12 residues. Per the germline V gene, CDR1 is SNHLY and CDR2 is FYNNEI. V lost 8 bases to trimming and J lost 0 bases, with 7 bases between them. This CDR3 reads CASRTLNTEAFF. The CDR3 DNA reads TGTGCCAGCCGGACACTGAACACTGAAGCTTTCTTT.

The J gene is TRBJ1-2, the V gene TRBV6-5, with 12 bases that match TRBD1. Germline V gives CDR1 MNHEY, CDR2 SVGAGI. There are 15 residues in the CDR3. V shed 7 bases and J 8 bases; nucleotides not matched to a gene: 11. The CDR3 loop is CASTSLPGTGGGYTF. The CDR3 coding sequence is TGTGCCAGCACCTCCCTTCCTGGGACAGGGGGCGGCTACACCTTC.

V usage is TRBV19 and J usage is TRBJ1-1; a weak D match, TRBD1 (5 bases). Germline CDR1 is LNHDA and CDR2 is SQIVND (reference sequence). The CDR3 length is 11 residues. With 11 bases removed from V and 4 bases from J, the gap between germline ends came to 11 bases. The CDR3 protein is CALGGTTEAFF. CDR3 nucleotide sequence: TGTGCCTTAGGAGGGACCACTGAAGCTTTCTTT. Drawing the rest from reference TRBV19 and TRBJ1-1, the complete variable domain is DGGITQSPKYLFRKEGQNVTLSCEQNLNHDAMYWYRQDPGQGLRLIYYSQIVNDFQKGDIAEGYSVSREKKESFPLTVTSAQKNPTAFYLCALGGTTEAFFGQGTRLTVV.

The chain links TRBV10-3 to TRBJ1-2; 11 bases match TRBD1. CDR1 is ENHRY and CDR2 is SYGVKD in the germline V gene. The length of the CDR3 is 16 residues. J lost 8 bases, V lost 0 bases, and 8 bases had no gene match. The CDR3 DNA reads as TGTGCCATCAGTGAGTCGTTTGGGACAGGGGGAGGCGGCTACACCTTC. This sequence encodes CAISESFGTGGGGYTF.

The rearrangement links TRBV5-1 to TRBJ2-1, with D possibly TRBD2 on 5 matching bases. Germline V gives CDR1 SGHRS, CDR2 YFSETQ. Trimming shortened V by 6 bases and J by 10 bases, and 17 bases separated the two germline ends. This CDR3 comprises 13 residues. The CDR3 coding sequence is TGCGCCAGCAACAGAGCGGATGCATGGGAGCAGTTCTTC. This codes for CASNRADAWEQFF.

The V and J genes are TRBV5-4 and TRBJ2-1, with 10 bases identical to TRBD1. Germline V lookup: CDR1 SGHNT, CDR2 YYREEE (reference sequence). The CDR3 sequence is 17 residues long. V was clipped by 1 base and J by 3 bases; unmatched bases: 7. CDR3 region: CASSLPTGTGVYNEQFF. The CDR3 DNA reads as TGTGCCAGCAGCTTGCCCACCGGGACAGGGGTCTACAATGAGCAGTTCTTC.

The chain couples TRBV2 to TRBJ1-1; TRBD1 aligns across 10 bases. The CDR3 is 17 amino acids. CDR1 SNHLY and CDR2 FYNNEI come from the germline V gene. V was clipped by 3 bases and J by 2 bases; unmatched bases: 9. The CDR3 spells CASSDPASTGGNTEAFF. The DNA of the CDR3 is TGTGCCAGCAGTGACCCCGCCTCGACAGGGGGCAACACTGAAGCTTTCTTT.

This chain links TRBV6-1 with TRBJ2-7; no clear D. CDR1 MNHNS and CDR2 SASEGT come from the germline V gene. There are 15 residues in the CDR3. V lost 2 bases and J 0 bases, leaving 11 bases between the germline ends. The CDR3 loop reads CASSESPTHSYEQYF. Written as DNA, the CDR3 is TGTGCCAGCAGTGAAAGTCCAACTCACTCCTACGAGCAGTACTTC.